The rows below give T cell receptor beta chains drawn from one sample of a study of cytomegalovirus exposure and HLA in healthy donors. Sequenced by immunoSEQ multiplex PCR; TCRdb stores in-frame clones only, minus some. The top ten clones hold 1.8% of a sample with roughly 150,000 clones, roughly a tenth of them seen once. Sequenced material: PBMCs. These receptors all come from a male donor in good health and CMV-seronegative. CDR3s include the opening cysteine and the closing phenylalanine or tryptophan. A D gene is named only where the DNA matches it firmly. Some rows mark clone size as missing; the rest say once, few, many or name a class of expanded clone.

size	V	D	J	DNA	CDR3
few	TRBV27	-	TRBJ1-1	TGTGCCAGCAGTCACACCCCAAGCTCTGGGCGTGGTGAAGCTTTCTTT	CASSHTPSSGRGEAFF
-	TRBV5-8	-	TRBJ1-1	TGTGCCAGCAGCTTGGCATGGGGACTCACGACTTTT	CASSLAWGLTTF
-	TRBV28	-	TRBJ1-2	TGTGCCAGCAGTTTATTGAGGTGGGCGGGGAACTATGGCTACACCTTC	CASSLLRWAGNYGYTF
few	TRBV5-1	-	TRBJ2-7	TGCGCCAGCAGCTTGGGAAGGCAGGCCTTCACCTACGAGCAGTACTTC	CASSLGRQAFTYEQYF
few	TRBV2	-	TRBJ1-1	TGTGCCAGCAGTTCTTACACTGAAGCTTTCTTT	CASSSYTEAFF
few	TRBV10-3	TRBD1	TRBJ1-1	TGTGCCATCAGTCACACAGGGGCCATGAACACTGAAGCTTTCTTT	CAISHTGAMNTEAFF
-	TRBV7-2	TRBD1	TRBJ1-2	TGTGCCAGCAGCTTGAGTACCAGCACCGGGACAGGGATGACGTATGGCTACACCTTC	CASSLSTSTGTGMTYGYTF
-	TRBV28	-	TRBJ1-2	TGTGCCAGCAGTTTATCCCGGTGGGGGGACGGCCCAGACTATGGCTACACCTTC	CASSLSRWGDGPDYGYTF
few	TRBV5-4	TRBD1	TRBJ2-2	TGTGCCAGCAGTCGACAGGGCGAGATCGGGGAGCTGTTTTTT	CASSRQGEIGELFF
-	TRBV4-1	-	TRBJ1-1	TGCGCCAGCAGCCAAGATCCGGGGTTTTACACTGAAGCTTTTTTT	CASSQDPGFYTEAFF
-	TRBV5-1	TRBD1	TRBJ2-7	TGCGCCAGCAGCGCCGGGACAGGGCTATACGAGCAGTACTTC	CASSAGTGLYEQYF
-	TRBV6-1	-	TRBJ1-5	TGTGCCAGCAGTGAAGGGGGGGTCGTCCGGCATTTT	CASSEGGVVRHF
-	TRBV4-3	-	TRBJ2-7	TGCGCCAGCAGCCAAGGCCTGGATCAGGGTGAGCAGTACTTC	CASSQGLDQGEQYF
-	TRBV11-2	-	TRBJ2-3	TGTGCCAGCAGCTTACTAGATACGCAGTATTTT	CASSLLDTQYF
-	TRBV6-5	-	TRBJ2-2	TGTGCCAGCAGACTCGGGTATAGCACCGGGGAGCTGTTTTTT	CASRLGYSTGELFF
-	TRBV2	TRBD2	TRBJ2-7	TGTGCCAGCAGTGACGGTGACGGGGGGTTCTACGAGCAGTACTTC	CASSDGDGGFYEQYF
few	TRBV28	-	TRBJ2-1	TGTGCCAGCAGTTTAGACAGTTACAATGAGCAGTTCTTC	CASSLDSYNEQFF
-	TRBV7-3	-	TRBJ2-3	TGTGCCAGCAGCACCGGGGATACGCAGTATTTT	CASSTGDTQYF
few	TRBV5-1	-	TRBJ1-2	TGCGCCAGCAGTCCCGGTTCTAACTATGGCTACACCTTC	CASSPGSNYGYTF
few	TRBV28	-	TRBJ1-3	TGTGCCAGCCAGGCCGGGGGGTTAGGTGGAAACACCATATATTTT	CASQAGGLGGNTIYF
few	TRBV19	-	TRBJ2-7	TGTGCCAGTAGTATAGACATGGGACTCCCCTACGAGCAGTACTTC	CASSIDMGLPYEQYF
-	TRBV2	-	TRBJ2-1	TGTGCCAGCAGACCACAGAGACGGACTTACAATGAGCAGTTCTTC	CASRPQRRTYNEQFF
few	TRBV7-8	TRBD2	TRBJ2-1	TGTGCCAGCAGCTTAGCGTTCCTTCTAGCGGGAAGTAATGAGCAGTTCTTC	CASSLAFLLAGSNEQFF
-	TRBV6-6	-	TRBJ2-6	TGTGCCAGCAGTTATCAAGGGGCCAACGTCCTGACTTTC	CASSYQGANVLTF
-	TRBV6-5	-	TRBJ1-1	TGTGCCAGCAGGGCAGGGTTGGTCACTGAAGCTTTCTTT	CASRAGLVTEAFF
few	TRBV7-2	-	TRBJ2-1	TGTGCCAGCAGCCCTCGTAGCGGCAACAATGAGCAGTTCTTC	CASSPRSGNNEQFF
-	TRBV10-3	TRBD1	TRBJ1-2	TGTGCCATCAGTGAGCCACAGGGGGTAAACTATGGCTACACCTTC	CAISEPQGVNYGYTF
-	TRBV27	-	TRBJ1-5	TGTGCCAGCAGGTCCAAGGGGGATAGCAATCAGCCCCAGCATTTT	CASRSKGDSNQPQHF
few	TRBV13	TRBD1	TRBJ1-1	TGTGCCAGCAGCTCACGGACAGGGGCAGGTTGGGCTTTCTTT	CASSSRTGAGWAFF
few	TRBV5-6	-	TRBJ1-1	TGTGCCAGCAGCCAAACAGGGTCTTGGGACACTGAAGCTTTCTTT	CASSQTGSWDTEAFF
few	TRBV19	-	TRBJ2-1	TGTGCCAGTAGTATTCCCCCGACTTTTGAGCAGTTCTTC	CASSIPPTFEQFF
few	TRBV6-1	-	TRBJ1-2	TGTGCCAGCAACCCAGGGGACCGCTATGGCTACACCTTC	CASNPGDRYGYTF
few	TRBV19	-	TRBJ2-2	TGTGCCAGTAGTCCTCATAGAGACACCGGGGAGCTGTTTTTT	CASSPHRDTGELFF
-	TRBV28	TRBD1	TRBJ1-4	TGTGCCGGGGGGACAGGGGGTAATGAAAAACTGTTTTTT	CAGGTGGNEKLFF
-	TRBV28	-	TRBJ1-5	TGTGCCAGCAGTGGAGGGGAATATAGCAATCAGCCCCAGCATTTT	CASSGGEYSNQPQHF